This T cell receptor beta chain is from a study of blood T cell repertoires in COVID-19. On the study more broadly: Samples of COVID-19 (acute and convalescent) were obtained from the United States, Italy and Spain. From T cells, B-cell-depleted T cells, or PBMCs came the material, which was cDNA or gDNA.

CDR3 length equals 15 residues. Germline loops: CDR1 MNHEY, CDR2 SVGEGT. With V trimmed by 5 bases and J by 10 bases, 12 bases remained unmatched. In the source study's methods: For nucleated cells, counts were estimated from reference gene primer amplification. Assay: immunoSEQ multiplex PCR; the TCRdb copy retains only in-frame clones and omits some. From that table come the V and J calls and clone size; the DNA was used to work out D and trimming. The table has some 36,000 clones, over 90% seen once. Sequenced input: peripheral blood. This TCR was sampled from a man aged 55 to 70 with active or convalescent COVID-19. The genes are TRBV6-2 or TRBV6-3 and TRBJ2-1; 9 nucleotides line up with TRBD1. The CDR3 nucleotides are TGTGCCAGCAGTCCCGGCGGGACAGGGTTTAGGGAGCAGTTCTTC. Translation: CASSPGGTGFREQFF.